This T cell receptor beta chain is drawn from a study of T cell changes during pregnancy in multiple sclerosis. V gave up 0 bases and J gave up 6 bases, with 8 bases separating them. Germline CDR1 MNHNY, CDR2 SVGAGI (reference sequence). CDR3 length equals 14 residues. Remarks on this clone: The same CDR3 can be traced to other DNA sequences in this sample.

TCRdb's copy holds only in-frame clones and misses some; the assay was immunoSEQ multiplex PCR. The top ten hold just under 0.5% of the sample, which has nearly 60,000 clones, about 90% seen once. The gene calls are TRBV6-6 and TRBJ2-2, with D tentatively TRBD1 (6 bases). The TCR comes from a female donor in good health, enrolled as a control in a pregnancy study. Sequenced here: CD4+ T cells from peripheral blood mononuclear cells, sampled after pregnancy. The CDR3 region has the DNA TGTGCCAGCAGTTACTCGAGGGGGTCCGGGGAGCTGTTTTTT. This translates into CASSYSRGSGELFF.